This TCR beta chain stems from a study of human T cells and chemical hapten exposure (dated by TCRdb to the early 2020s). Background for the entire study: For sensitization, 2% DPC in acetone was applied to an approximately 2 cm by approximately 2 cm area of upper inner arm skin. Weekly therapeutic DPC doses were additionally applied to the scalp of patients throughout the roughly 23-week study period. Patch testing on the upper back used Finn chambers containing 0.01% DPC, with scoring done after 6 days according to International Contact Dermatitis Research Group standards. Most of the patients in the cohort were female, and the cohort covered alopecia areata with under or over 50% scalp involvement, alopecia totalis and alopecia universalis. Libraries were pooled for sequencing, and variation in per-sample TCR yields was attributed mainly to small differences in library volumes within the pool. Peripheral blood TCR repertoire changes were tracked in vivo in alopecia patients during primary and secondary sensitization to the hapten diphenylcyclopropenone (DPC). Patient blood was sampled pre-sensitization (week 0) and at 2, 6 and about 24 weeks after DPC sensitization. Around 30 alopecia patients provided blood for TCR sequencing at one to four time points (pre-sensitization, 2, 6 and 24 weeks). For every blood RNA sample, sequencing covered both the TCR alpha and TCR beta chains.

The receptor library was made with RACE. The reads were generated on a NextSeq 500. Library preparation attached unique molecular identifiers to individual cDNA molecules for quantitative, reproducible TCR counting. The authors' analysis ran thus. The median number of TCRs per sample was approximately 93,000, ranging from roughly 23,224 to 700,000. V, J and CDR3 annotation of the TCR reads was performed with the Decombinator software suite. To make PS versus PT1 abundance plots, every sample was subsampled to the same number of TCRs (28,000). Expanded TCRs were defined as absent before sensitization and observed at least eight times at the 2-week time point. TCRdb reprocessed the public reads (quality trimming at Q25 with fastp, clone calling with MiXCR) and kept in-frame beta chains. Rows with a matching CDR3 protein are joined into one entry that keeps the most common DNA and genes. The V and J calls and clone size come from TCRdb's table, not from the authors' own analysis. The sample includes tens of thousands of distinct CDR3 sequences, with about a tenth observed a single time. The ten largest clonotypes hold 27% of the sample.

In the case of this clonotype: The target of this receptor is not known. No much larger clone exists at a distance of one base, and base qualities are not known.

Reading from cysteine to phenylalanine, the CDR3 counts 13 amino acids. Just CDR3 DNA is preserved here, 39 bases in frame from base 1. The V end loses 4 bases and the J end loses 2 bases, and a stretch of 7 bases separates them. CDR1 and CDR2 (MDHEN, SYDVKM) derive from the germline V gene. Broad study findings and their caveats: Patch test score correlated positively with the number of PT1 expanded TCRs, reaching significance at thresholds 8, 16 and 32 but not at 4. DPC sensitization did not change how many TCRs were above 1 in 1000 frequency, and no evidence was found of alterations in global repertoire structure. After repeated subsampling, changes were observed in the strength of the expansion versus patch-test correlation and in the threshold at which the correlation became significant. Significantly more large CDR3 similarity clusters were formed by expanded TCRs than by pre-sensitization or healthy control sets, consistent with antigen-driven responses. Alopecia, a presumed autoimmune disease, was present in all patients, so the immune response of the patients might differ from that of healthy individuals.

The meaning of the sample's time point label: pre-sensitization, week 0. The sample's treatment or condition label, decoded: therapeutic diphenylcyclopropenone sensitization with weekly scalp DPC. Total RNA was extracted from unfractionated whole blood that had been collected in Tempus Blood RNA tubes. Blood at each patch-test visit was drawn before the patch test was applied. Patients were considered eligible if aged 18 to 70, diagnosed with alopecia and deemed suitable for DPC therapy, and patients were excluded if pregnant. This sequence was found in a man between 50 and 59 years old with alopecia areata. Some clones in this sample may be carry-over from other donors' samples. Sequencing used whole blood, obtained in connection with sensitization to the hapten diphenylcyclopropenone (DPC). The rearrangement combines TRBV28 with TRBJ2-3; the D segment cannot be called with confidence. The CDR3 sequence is CASSSYITDTQYF. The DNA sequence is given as TGTGCCAGCAGTTCTTATATCACAGATACGCAGTATTTT. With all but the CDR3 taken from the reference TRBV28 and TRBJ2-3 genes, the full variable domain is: DVKVTQSSRYLVKRTGEKVFLECVQDMDHENMFWYRQDPGLGLRLIYFSYDVKMKEKGDIPEGYSVSREKKERFSLILESASTNQTSMYLCASSSYITDTQYFGPGTRLTVL.